The following is a TCR beta chain sequence with its context. Its antigen is undetermined. The data are from a study of human T cells and chemical hapten exposure. The study, taken as a whole, reports: Alopecia was present in the donors, so their immune response may differ from healthy people's.

TCRdb reanalysed the RACE reads using MiXCR and keeps one entry per CDR3 protein. In the table there are about 120,000 distinct CDR3 sequences, less than 15% of which are singletons. Time point specified: pre-sensitization, week 0. Sample treatment: therapeutic diphenylcyclopropenone sensitization with weekly scalp DPC. V dropped 3 bases and J dropped 8 bases, with 8 bases sitting between them. Germline CDR1 MDHEN, CDR2 SYDVKM. The CDR3 runs 12 residues. The specimen comprised whole blood, sampled in connection with sensitization to the hapten diphenylcyclopropenone (DPC). The chain is built from TRBV28 and TRBJ2-1; D is unresolved. This TCR was recovered from a woman aged 18-29 years with alopecia areata. Some clones in this sample may be carry-over from other donors' samples. The CDR3 DNA reads as TGTGCCAGCAGTTTGGGCGTCGATGAGCAGTTCTTC. The encoded protein is CASSLGVDEQFF.